The 2 T cell receptor beta chains listed next were all sequenced from one sample in a study of OX40 agonist ivuxolimab in advanced cancers. TCRdb keeps only in-frame clones here, not all; method: immunoSEQ multiplex PCR. The table shows tens of thousands of clones, with 86% occurring only once. The material was CD4+ or CD8+ T cells sorted from blood, obtained in a trial of the OX40 agonist ivuxolimab. The receptor source for this set is an adult with an advanced solid tumor such as melanoma, head and neck, liver or kidney cancer.

This sequence joins TRBV11-2 and TRBJ2-4, with 7 positions matching TRBD2. J gave up 0 bases and V 5 bases, and 16 bases lay outside the gene matches. The length of the CDR3 is 19 residues. Germline V gives CDR1 SGHAT, CDR2 FQNNGV. DNA of the CDR3: TGTGCCAGCAGCCTCCCAGCTCGGGGGGAAACTTTAGCCAAAAACATTCAGTACTTC. This translates into CASSLPARGETLAKNIQYF.

The gene calls are TRBV7-2 and TRBJ2-7; D call uncertain. Trimming removed 1 base from V and 3 bases from J, with 4 bases in between. The CDR3 runs to 12 residues. Germline V gene data show CDR1 as SGHTA and CDR2 as FQGNSA. The DNA for the CDR3 is TGTGCCAGCAGCTTAGGGCGCTACGAGCAGTACTTC. Protein sequence: CASSLGRYEQYF.